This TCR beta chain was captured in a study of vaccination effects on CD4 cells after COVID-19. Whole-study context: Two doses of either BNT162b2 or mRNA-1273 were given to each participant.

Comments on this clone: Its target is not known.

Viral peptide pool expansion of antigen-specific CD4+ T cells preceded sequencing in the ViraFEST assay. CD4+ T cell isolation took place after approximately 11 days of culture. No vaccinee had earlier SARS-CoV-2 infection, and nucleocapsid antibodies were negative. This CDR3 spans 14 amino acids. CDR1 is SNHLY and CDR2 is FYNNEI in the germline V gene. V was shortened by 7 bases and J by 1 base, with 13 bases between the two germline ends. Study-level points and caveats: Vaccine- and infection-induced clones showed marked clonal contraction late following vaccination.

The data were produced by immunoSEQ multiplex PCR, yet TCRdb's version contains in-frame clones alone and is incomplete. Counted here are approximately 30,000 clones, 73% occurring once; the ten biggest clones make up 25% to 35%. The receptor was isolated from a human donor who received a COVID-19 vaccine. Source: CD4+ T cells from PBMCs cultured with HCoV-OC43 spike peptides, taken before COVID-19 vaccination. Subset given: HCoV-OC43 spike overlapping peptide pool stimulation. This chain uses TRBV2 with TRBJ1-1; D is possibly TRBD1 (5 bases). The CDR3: CASNRDSTNTEAFF. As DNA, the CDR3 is TGTGCCAGCAATAGGGACTCGACGAACACTGAAGCTTTCTTT.